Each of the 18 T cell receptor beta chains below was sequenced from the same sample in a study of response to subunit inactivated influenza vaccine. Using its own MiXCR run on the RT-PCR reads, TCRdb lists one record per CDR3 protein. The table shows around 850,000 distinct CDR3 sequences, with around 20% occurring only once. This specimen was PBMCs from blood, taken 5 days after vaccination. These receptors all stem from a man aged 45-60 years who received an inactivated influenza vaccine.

The DNA for the CDR3 is TGTGCCAGCAGTCCAGGGACAGGCAGCGCAGGCAAGGAGACCCAGTACTTC. It is translated as CASSPGTGSAGKETQYF. This sequence joins TRBV6-1 and TRBJ2-5; 8 positions match TRBD1. With 5 bases clipped from V and 5 bases from J, the junction kept 16 bases outside the gene matches. The germline V gene has CDR1 MNHNS and CDR2 SASEGT. The CDR3 covers 17 residues.

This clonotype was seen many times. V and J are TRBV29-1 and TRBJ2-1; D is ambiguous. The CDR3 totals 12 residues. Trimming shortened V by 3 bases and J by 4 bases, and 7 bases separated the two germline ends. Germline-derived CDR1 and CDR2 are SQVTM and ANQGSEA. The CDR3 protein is CSVDLEYNEQFF. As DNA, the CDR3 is TGCAGCGTTGATCTTGAGTACAATGAGCAGTTCTTC.

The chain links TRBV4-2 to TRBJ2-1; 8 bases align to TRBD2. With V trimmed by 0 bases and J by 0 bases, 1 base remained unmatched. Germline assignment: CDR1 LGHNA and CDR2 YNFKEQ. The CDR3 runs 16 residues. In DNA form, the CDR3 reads TGTGCCAGCAGCCAAGAGAGCGGGAGCTCCTACAATGAGCAGTTCTTC. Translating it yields CASSQESGSSYNEQFF.

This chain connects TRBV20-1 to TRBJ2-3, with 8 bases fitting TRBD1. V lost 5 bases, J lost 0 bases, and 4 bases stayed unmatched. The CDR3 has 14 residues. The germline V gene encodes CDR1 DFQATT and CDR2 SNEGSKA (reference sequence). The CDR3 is CSASRGPSTDTQYF. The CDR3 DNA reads TGCAGTGCTTCCAGGGGGCCTAGCACAGATACGCAGTATTTT.

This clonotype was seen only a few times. CDR3: CASSFSATVTTYEQYF. Written as DNA, the CDR3 is TGTGCCAGCAGTTTTAGTGCGACAGTGACGACCTACGAGCAGTACTTC. J is TRBJ2-7 and V is TRBV27; D might be TRBD1 (5 bases). The CDR3 has 16 amino acids. V lost 3 bases and J lost 2, with 17 bases in between. Germline assignment: CDR1 MNHEY and CDR2 SMNVEV (reference sequence).

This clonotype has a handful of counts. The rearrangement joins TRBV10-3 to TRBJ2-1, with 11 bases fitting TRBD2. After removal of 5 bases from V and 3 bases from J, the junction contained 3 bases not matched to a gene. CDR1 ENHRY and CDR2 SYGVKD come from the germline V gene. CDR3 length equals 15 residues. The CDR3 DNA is TGTGCCATCAGTTTTAGCGGGGGGGGCTACAATGAGCAGTTCTTC. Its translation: CAISFSGGGYNEQFF.

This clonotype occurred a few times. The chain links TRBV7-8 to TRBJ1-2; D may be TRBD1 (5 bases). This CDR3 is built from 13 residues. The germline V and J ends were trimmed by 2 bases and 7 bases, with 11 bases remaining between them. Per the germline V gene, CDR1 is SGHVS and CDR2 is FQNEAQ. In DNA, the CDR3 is TGTGCCAGCAGCTTATCCAGGGTGGGTGGCTACACCTTC. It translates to CASSLSRVGGYTF.

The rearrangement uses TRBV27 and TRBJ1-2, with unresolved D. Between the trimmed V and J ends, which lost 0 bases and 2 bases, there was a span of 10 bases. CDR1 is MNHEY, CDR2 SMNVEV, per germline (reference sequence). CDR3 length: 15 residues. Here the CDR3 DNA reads TGTGCCAGCAGTTTATCTTTAAGGAAAAACTATGGCTACACCTTC. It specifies CASSLSLRKNYGYTF.

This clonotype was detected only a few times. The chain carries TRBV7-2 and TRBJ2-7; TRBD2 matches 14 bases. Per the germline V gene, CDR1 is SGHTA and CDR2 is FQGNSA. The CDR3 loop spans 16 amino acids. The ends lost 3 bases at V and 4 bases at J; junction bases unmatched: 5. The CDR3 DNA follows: TGTGCCAGCAGCTTGGGACTAGCGGGAGTTCAGTACGAGCAGTACTTC. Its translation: CASSLGLAGVQYEQYF.

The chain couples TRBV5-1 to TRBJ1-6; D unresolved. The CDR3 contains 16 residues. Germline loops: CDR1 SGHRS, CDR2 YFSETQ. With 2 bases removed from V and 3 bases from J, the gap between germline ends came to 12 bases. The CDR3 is CASSFSGSDYNSPLHF. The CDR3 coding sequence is TGCGCCAGCAGCTTCTCGGGCAGCGACTATAATTCACCCCTCCACTTT.

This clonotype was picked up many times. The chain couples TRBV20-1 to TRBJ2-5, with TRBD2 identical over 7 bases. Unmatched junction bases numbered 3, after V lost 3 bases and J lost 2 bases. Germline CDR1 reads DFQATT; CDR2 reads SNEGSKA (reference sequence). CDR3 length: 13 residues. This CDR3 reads CSARPGLQETQYF. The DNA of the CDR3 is TGCAGTGCTAGGCCGGGACTACAAGAGACCCAGTACTTC.

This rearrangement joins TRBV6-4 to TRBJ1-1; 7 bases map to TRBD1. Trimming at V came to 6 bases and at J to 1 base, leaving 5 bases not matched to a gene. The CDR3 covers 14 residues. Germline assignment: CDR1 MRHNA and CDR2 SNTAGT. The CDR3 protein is CASREQGWNTEAFF. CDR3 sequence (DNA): TGTGCCAGCAGGGAACAGGGGTGGAACACTGAAGCTTTCTTT.

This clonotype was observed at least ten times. This chain's CDR3 is CASSLEWLPNTEAFF. CDR3 bases: TGTGCCAGCAGCTTGGAGTGGTTACCGAACACTGAAGCTTTCTTT. The genes are TRBV5-5 and TRBJ1-1; D gene ambiguous. Germline V gene lookup returns CDR1 SGHKS and CDR2 YYEKEE (reference sequence). V lost 0 bases, J lost 1 base, and 10 bases lay in between. This CDR3 has 15 amino acids.

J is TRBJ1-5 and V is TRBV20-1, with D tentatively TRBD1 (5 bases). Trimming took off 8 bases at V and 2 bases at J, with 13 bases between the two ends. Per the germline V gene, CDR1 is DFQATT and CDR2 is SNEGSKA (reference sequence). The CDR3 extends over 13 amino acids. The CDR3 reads CSLGVGGNQPQHF. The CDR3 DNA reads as TGCAGTCTGGGGGTTGGAGGCAATCAGCCCCAGCATTTT.

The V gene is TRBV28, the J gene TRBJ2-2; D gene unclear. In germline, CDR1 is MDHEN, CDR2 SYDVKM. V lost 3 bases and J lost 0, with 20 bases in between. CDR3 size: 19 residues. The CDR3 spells CASSLGPPGSPSNTGELFF. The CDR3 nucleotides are TGTGCCAGCAGTTTGGGTCCGCCGGGCAGCCCCTCGAACACCGGGGAGCTGTTTTTT.

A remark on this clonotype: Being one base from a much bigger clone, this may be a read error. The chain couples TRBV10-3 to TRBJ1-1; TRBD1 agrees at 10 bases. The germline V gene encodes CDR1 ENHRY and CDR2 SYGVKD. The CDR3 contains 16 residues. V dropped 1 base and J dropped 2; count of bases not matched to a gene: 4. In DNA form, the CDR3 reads TGTGCCATCAGTGAGTACGGGGACAGGGGAAACACTGAAGCTTTCTTT. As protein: CAISEYGDRGNTEAFF.

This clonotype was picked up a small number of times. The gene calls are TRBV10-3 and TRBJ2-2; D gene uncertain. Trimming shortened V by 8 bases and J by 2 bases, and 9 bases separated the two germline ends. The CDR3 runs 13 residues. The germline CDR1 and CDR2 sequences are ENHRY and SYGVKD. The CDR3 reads CAISRPNTGELFF. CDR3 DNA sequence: TGTGCCATCTCTCGGCCAAACACCGGGGAGCTGTTTTTT.

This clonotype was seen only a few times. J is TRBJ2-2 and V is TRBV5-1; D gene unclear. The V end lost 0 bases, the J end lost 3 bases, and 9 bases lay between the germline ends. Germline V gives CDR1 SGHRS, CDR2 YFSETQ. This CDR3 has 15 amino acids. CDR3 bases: TGCGCCAGCAGCTTGGGGAGTTTTGACACCGGGGAGCTGTTTTTT. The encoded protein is CASSLGSFDTGELFF.